Below are 16 T cell receptor beta chains sequenced from a single sample in a study of blood T cells in healthy people across ages. Primed by a sample-barcoded 5' primer and a J-beta primer mix, a second PCR proceeded for 7 to 11 cycles. TCRdb reprocessed the 5' RACE reads via MiXCR and lists one record per CDR3 protein. The sample includes over a million distinct CDR3 sequences, around 55% of them seen just once. Sequenced sample: blood. The receptors here all came from a man younger than 30 in good health.

The J gene is TRBJ1-6, the V gene TRBV6-6; D is unresolved. This CDR3 region has 16 residues. Trimming removed 4 bases from V and 0 bases from J, with 10 bases in between. CDR1 and CDR2 from the germline V gene are MNHNY and SVGAGI (reference sequence). CDR3 amino acids: CASSSSSSSYNSPLHF. DNA of the CDR3: TGTGCCAGCAGTTCCAGTTCCTCCTCCTATAATTCACCCCTCCACTTT.

This sequence joins TRBV6-2 or TRBV6-3 and TRBJ2-1; D remains ambiguous. CDR1 MNHEY and CDR2 SVGEGT come from the germline V gene. This CDR3 has 11 residues. V was pared by 5 bases and J by 10 bases, with 9 bases between. The DNA for the CDR3 is TGTGCCAGCAGTCGTGAGTGGGAGCAGTTCTTC. Translating gives CASSREWEQFF.

This clonotype showed up many times. The gene calls are TRBV6-2 or TRBV6-3 and TRBJ2-1, with D hard to call. CDR3 length equals 11 residues. Germline CDR1 MNHEY, CDR2 SVGEGT. Trimming removed 5 bases at V and 4 bases at J, with 3 bases between. The CDR3 nucleotides read TGTGCCAGCAGTAAGTACAATGAGCAGTTCTTC. Its translation: CASSKYNEQFF.

CDR3 region: CATSDYLAGANQETQYF. The CDR3 coding sequence is TGTGCCACCAGTGATTACCTAGCGGGGGCAAACCAAGAGACCCAGTACTTC. The genes are TRBV24-1 and TRBJ2-5; 10 bases align to TRBD2. This CDR3 comprises 17 residues. With V trimmed by 2 bases and J by 0 bases, 5 bases remained unmatched. CDR1 and CDR2 from the germline V gene are KGHDR and SFDVKD.

The gene calls are TRBV29-1 and TRBJ2-3; 8 bases line up with TRBD2. CDR1 and CDR2 (germline): SQVTM, ANQGSEA. Trimming took 6 bases from V and 1 from J; bases not matched to a gene: 12. This CDR3 has 16 residues. The CDR3 bases are TGCAGCGTCGACCACTCTAGCGGGCTACGCACAGATACGCAGTATTTT. Translating it yields CSVDHSSGLRTDTQYF.

The chain has TRBV3-1 and TRBJ2-1; D is uncertain. Trimming removed 4 bases from V and 8 bases from J, with 15 bases in between. The length of the CDR3 is 14 residues. The germline V gene encodes CDR1 LGHDT and CDR2 YNNKEL (reference sequence). The CDR3 reads CASSLTMRRDEQFF. CDR3 bases: TGTGCCAGCAGCCTCACAATGCGTCGGGATGAGCAGTTCTTC.

This chain joins TRBV29-1 and TRBJ1-1; no clear D. The V end was cut by 1 base, the J end by 7 bases, with 10 bases between. The CDR3 spans 12 residues. Germline CDR1 SQVTM, CDR2 ANQGSEA. This CDR3 is CSVEGDSVEAFF. For the CDR3, the DNA is TGCAGCGTTGAAGGGGATTCCGTTGAAGCTTTCTTT.

The gene calls are TRBV20-1 and TRBJ2-1; 9 bases fit TRBD2. Germline lookup yields CDR1 DFQATT and CDR2 SNEGSKA (reference sequence). The V segment lost 4 bases and the J segment 5 bases; nucleotides outside the gene matches: 9. The CDR3 is 15 amino acids. Here the CDR3 reads CSAISLAGYDNEQFF. The CDR3, as DNA: TGCAGTGCTATTAGCCTAGCGGGATATGACAATGAGCAGTTCTTC.

This chain joins TRBV6-5 and TRBJ1-2; the match to TRBD1 covers 11 bases. Germline CDR1 and CDR2: MNHEY and SVGAGI. This CDR3 region has 15 residues. Trimming removed 2 bases from V and 8 bases from J; junction bases left unmatched: 7. DNA for the CDR3: TGTGCCAGCAGTTACCTGGGGGACAGGGGGTTGGGCTACACCTTC. Amino acid sequence: CASSYLGDRGLGYTF.

The V and J genes are TRBV7-6 and TRBJ2-1; 9 nucleotides line up with TRBD2. Looked up from germline, CDR1 is SGHVS and CDR2 is FNYEAQ. The CDR3 extends over 18 amino acids. V lost 3 bases to trimming and J lost 7 bases; unmatched junction nucleotides: 16. CDR3: CASSFGAGGPLGGNEQFF. CDR3 bases: TGTGCCAGCAGCTTCGGCGCGGGAGGGCCTCTTGGGGGAAATGAGCAGTTCTTC.

The chain links TRBV21-1 to TRBJ1-2; TRBD1 is the table's D call and was not checked against the DNA. TRBV21-1 counts as a pseudogene. The CDR3 sequence is 16 residues long. CDR3 nucleotide sequence: TGTGCCAGCAGCAAAGCCGTAGGGGGCCCCGGTGGGGGCTACACCTTC. Its translation is CASSKAVGGPGGGYTF.

The chain links TRBV6-6 to TRBJ1-2; D gene unclear. The CDR3 runs 15 residues. The germline V and J ends were trimmed by 0 bases and 8 bases, with 16 bases remaining between them. Per the germline V gene, CDR1 is MNHNY and CDR2 is SVGAGI (reference sequence). CDR3 coding DNA: TGTGCCAGCAGTTACTCTACACCGGGCGCTCGAGGCTACACCTTC. Its protein product is CASSYSTPGARGYTF.

Many counts were recorded for this clonotype. V and J are TRBV5-1 and TRBJ2-1; the D gene is possibly TRBD1 (6 bases). The V gene's germline CDR1 is SGHRS and CDR2 YFSETQ. Trimming removed 0 bases from V and 7 bases from J, with 11 bases in between. The CDR3 has 14 amino acids. The CDR3 sequence: CASSLGQGSNEQFF. The CDR3, as DNA: TGCGCCAGCAGCTTGGGGCAGGGGAGTAATGAGCAGTTCTTC.

This chain uses TRBV11-2 with TRBJ2-3; weak D call: TRBD2 (6 bases). Germline V CDR1 and CDR2: SGHAT, FQNNGV. V lost 1 base, J lost 0 bases, and 17 bases lay in between. CDR3 length: 18 amino acids. In DNA, the CDR3 is TGTGCCAGCAGCTTAGTTCCCCCTCCTGGGGGGAGCACAGATACGCAGTATTTT. This translates into CASSLVPPPGGSTDTQYF.

The CDR3 nucleotides are TGTGCCAGCAGCTCTCCAGCGGGAAAGGATACGCAGTATTTT. Residues: CASSSPAGKDTQYF. V is TRBV7-6 and J is TRBJ2-3; 7 bases agree with TRBD2. Losses at the gene ends were 4 bases for V and 6 bases for J; bases not matched to a gene: 7. CDR1 SGHVS and CDR2 FNYEAQ come from the germline V gene. The CDR3 runs to 14 residues.

The V gene is TRBV5-1, the J gene TRBJ2-5; D may be TRBD1 (6 bases). CDR3 length equals 15 residues. Trimming left V 0 bases short and J 0 bases short, with 9 bases between. Germline CDR1 SGHRS, CDR2 YFSETQ. DNA for the CDR3: TGCGCCAGCAGCTTGGGGACAGCGTACCAAGAGACCCAGTACTTC. Translating gives CASSLGTAYQETQYF.